In this sample, the clone carrying this T cell receptor (beta chain) turned up a few times. Its target is not known. This sample stems from a study of beta chain features in type 1 diabetes. CDR3 size: 14 residues. Germline V lookup: CDR1 SEHNR, CDR2 FQNEAQ (reference sequence). Trimming removed 8 bases from V and 5 bases from J, with 15 bases in between. Via CD45RO/CCR7/CD25/CD127/CD95/CD27, cells of the CD4+ naive, central memory, regulatory and stem cell-like memory subsets were sorted. Study observations and caveats: Significant though moderate, a shortening of TCRB CDR3s appeared in all four CD4+ subsets of Type 1 diabetes patients.

Of the isolated RNA, all was reverse transcribed, and so the sequenced material was expressed TCRB transcripts. TCRdb's copy holds only in-frame clones and misses some; the assay was immunoSEQ multiplex PCR. The sample carries more than 550,000 clones, 11% to 15% recorded once. Input material: naive CD4+ T cells from blood. This chain uses TRBV7-9 with TRBJ1-4, with D maybe TRBD1 (5 bases). This sequence originates from a young man with type 1 diabetes. The CDR3 DNA reads as TGTGCCAGCCGGCCGACAGCCTTAAATGAAAAACTGTTTTTT. Its translation: CASRPTALNEKLFF. Using reference TRBV7-9 and TRBJ1-4 for the parts outside the CDR3, the full variable domain is DTGVSQNPRHKITKRGQNVTFRCDPISEHNRLYWYRQTLGQGPEFLTYFQNEAQLEKSRLLSDRFSAERPKGSFSTLEIQRTEQGDSAMYLCASRPTALNEKLFFGSGTQLSVL.